The 15 T cell receptor beta chains below were found in one sample sequenced in a study of T cell repertoires in cytomegalovirus infection. Each CDR3 protein is one row after TCRdb ran MiXCR on the reads. The sample holds about 400,000 distinct CDR3 sequences, about a sixth seen once. The specimen was PBMCs. These receptors were obtained from a human donor in good health (CMV status not recorded). Some clones in this sample may be carry-over from other donors' samples.

This chain joins TRBV30 and TRBJ2-1; D is unclear. The CDR3 has 13 residues. CDR1 and CDR2 from the germline V gene are GTSNPN and SVGIG (reference sequence). V was shortened by 3 bases and J by 6 bases, with 12 bases between the two germline ends. The CDR3 DNA reads TGTGCCTGGAGACGGTCCCTCGGCAATGAGCAGTTCTTC. The encoded protein is CAWRRSLGNEQFF.

The sample holds a few counts of this clonotype. J is TRBJ2-3 and V is TRBV5-1; D gene unclear. V was cut by 4 bases and J by 2 bases, with 14 bases left in between. The CDR3 consists of 15 residues. CDR1 and CDR2 (germline): SGHRS, YFSETQ. The chain's CDR3 is CASSPRFSLTDTQYF. Here the CDR3 DNA reads TGCGCCAGCAGCCCCAGATTCTCCCTCACAGATACGCAGTATTTT.

The chain is built from TRBV7-2 and TRBJ2-3; 9 bases agree with TRBD2. Germline lookup yields CDR1 SGHTA and CDR2 FQGNSA. This CDR3 spans 15 amino acids. Germline trimming cut 5 bases from V and 1 base from J; bases unmatched to any gene: 4. The CDR3 reads CASSPVAGGTDTQYF. The CDR3, as DNA: TGTGCCAGCAGCCCAGTAGCGGGGGGCACAGATACGCAGTATTTT.

The V call is TRBV20-1, the J call TRBJ2-5; 10 nucleotides align to TRBD2. Germline V gene lookup returns CDR1 DFQATT and CDR2 SNEGSKA (reference sequence). This CDR3 comprises 15 residues. After removal of 5 bases from V and 2 bases from J, the junction contained 8 bases not matched to a gene. The CDR3 nucleotides are TGCAGTGCTCCCGCTAGCGGGAGTGGTCAAGAGACCCAGTACTTC. The encoded protein is CSAPASGSGQETQYF.

The V gene is TRBV4-1, the J gene TRBJ1-6, with TRBD1 matching over 7 bases. Germline values: CDR1 MGHRA, CDR2 YSYEKL. V lost 5 bases, J lost 6 bases, and 10 bases stayed unmatched. The CDR3 has 16 amino acids. Here the CDR3 DNA reads TGCGCCAGCAGCGGACCCCGAGGGGGCTTTAATTCACCCCTCCACTTT. This codes for CASSGPRGGFNSPLHF.

This clonotype came up a few times. This chain joins TRBV7-2 and TRBJ1-2, with a possible D match to TRBD1 (6 bases). The CDR3 is 12 residues long. Germline V gene sequence: CDR1 SGHTA, CDR2 FQGNSA. V was trimmed by 6 bases and J by 2 bases, leaving 7 bases between them. CDR3 protein: CASSDRNYGYTF. The CDR3 DNA reads TGTGCCAGCAGTGACAGGAACTATGGCTACACCTTC.

The CDR3 region has the DNA TGTGCCAGCTCATACGGACAACTTCACTACGAGCAGTACTTC. Its translation: CASSYGQLHYEQYF. This chain links TRBV18 with TRBJ2-7; TRBD1 might be the D (5 bases). The CDR3 is 14 amino acids. Germline V gene lookup returns CDR1 KGHSH and CDR2 LQKENI. Between the trimmed V and J ends, which lost 5 bases and 3 bases, there was a span of 14 bases.

This clonotype was recorded only once. V and J are TRBV25-1 and TRBJ2-7; a weak D match, TRBD2 (6 bases). The CDR3 totals 14 residues. The germline V gene has CDR1 MGHDK and CDR2 SYGVNS. V was clipped by 1 base and J by 2 bases, with 9 bases between them. The CDR3 loop reads CASSEWGDTYEQYF. The DNA of the CDR3 is TGTGCCAGCAGTGAATGGGGGGATACCTACGAGCAGTACTTC.

This clonotype has just a few counts. This sequence joins TRBV20-1 and TRBJ1-2, with a possible D match to TRBD1 (5 bases). From germline, CDR1 is DFQATT and CDR2 SNEGSKA (reference sequence). V was cut by 3 bases and J by 2 bases, with 16 bases left in between. The CDR3 contains 15 residues. DNA of the CDR3: TGCAGTGCTAGCGGCGATATAGGGGAGAACTATGGCTACACCTTC. It codes for CSASGDIGENYGYTF.

There are a few counts of this clonotype. The chain carries TRBV5-1 and TRBJ2-7, with 9 bases identical to TRBD1. Germline values: CDR1 SGHRS, CDR2 YFSETQ. Germline trimming cut 2 bases from V and 2 bases from J; bases unmatched to any gene: 2. The CDR3 covers 14 residues. The CDR3 region is CASSFGTGPYEQYF. CDR3 in DNA: TGCGCCAGCAGCTTCGGGACAGGGCCCTACGAGCAGTACTTC.

The table lists this clonotype with many counts. The chain combines TRBV27 with TRBJ2-3, with unresolved D. Looked up from germline, CDR1 is MNHEY and CDR2 is SMNVEV (reference sequence). V was trimmed by 5 bases and J by 7 bases, leaving 13 bases between them. This CDR3 region has 13 residues. CDR3 sequence: CASSRPPSYTQYF. CDR3 sequence (DNA): TGTGCCAGCAGTCGACCCCCCTCTTATACGCAGTATTTT.

V and J are TRBV7-9 and TRBJ1-1, with TRBD1 matching over 7 bases. The CDR3 sequence is 16 residues long. With V trimmed by 5 bases and J by 4 bases, 13 bases remained unmatched. Germline CDR1 reads SEHNR; CDR2 reads FQNEAQ (reference sequence). CDR3 in amino acids: CASSNPRTGLSTEAFF. The CDR3, as DNA: TGTGCCAGCAGCAACCCTCGGACAGGCTTGAGCACTGAAGCTTTCTTT. Based on the CDR3 plus reference TRBV7-9 and TRBJ1-1, the full variable domain is DTGVSQNPRHKITKRGQNVTFRCDPISEHNRLYWYRQTLGQGPEFLTYFQNEAQLEKSRLLSDRFSAERPKGSFSTLEIQRTEQGDSAMYLCASSNPRTGLSTEAFFGQGTRLTVV.

V and J are TRBV29-1 and TRBJ2-3; tentatively, D is TRBD1 (5 bases). V was cut by 5 bases and J by 2 bases, with 11 bases left in between. Germline V gene sequence: CDR1 SQVTM, CDR2 ANQGSEA. This CDR3 spans 13 amino acids. The CDR3 reads CSVKRQLTDTQYF. CDR3 DNA: TGCAGCGTTAAGAGACAGCTCACAGATACGCAGTATTTT.

In this sample, this clonotype turned up many times. This rearrangement joins TRBV7-2 to TRBJ1-5; unclear D gene. V shed 6 bases and J shed 7 bases, with 13 bases lying between them. Germline assignment: CDR1 SGHTA and CDR2 FQGNSA. The CDR3 totals 13 residues. CDR3 loop: CASSLTLQQPQHF. CDR3 DNA sequence: TGTGCCAGCAGTTTGACATTACAACAGCCCCAGCATTTT.

J is TRBJ2-5 and V is TRBV4-3, with unresolved D. The CDR3 sequence is 14 residues long. Germline loops: CDR1 LGHNA, CDR2 YSLEER. Trimming took 3 bases from V and 0 from J, leaving 8 bases between them. CDR3 DNA sequence: TGCGCCAGCAGCCAGGCGGCCAACCAAGAGACCCAGTACTTC. It specifies CASSQAANQETQYF.